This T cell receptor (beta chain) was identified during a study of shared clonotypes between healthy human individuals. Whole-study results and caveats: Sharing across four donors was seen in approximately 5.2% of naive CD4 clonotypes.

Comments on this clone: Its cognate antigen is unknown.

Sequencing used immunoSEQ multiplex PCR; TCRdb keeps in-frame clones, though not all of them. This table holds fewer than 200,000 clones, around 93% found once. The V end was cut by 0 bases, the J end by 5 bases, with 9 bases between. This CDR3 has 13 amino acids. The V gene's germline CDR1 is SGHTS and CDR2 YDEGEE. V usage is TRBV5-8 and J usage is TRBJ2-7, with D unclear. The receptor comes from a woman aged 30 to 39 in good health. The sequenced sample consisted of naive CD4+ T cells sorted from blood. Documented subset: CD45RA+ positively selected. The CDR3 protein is CASSLGGFHEQYF. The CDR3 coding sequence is TGTGCCAGCAGCTTGGGGGGATTCCACGAGCAGTACTTC.